Listed here is a single T cell receptor beta chain. Authors' processing steps: Using reference gene primer amplification, nucleated cell counts were estimated. The method was immunoSEQ multiplex PCR; TCRdb's version includes in-frame clones alone and lacks a portion of them. The D gene and trimming were derived from the DNA, and the V and J assignments and clone size from that table. The table lists some 170,000 clones, 75% to 85% of them singletons. Participant ages covered about 18 to 95 years across 24 US areas. This sample was included in a study of blood T cell repertoires in COVID-19. The overall study: From the United States, Italy and Spain came samples of acute and convalescent COVID-19.

CDR1 LNHDA and CDR2 SQIVND come from the germline V gene (reference sequence). The CDR3 contains 12 residues. The germline V and J ends were trimmed by 6 bases and 6 bases, with 9 bases remaining between them. This sequence joins TRBV19 and TRBJ2-1, with D possibly TRBD2 on 6 matching bases. Specimen: PBMCs or T cells enriched from blood (not recorded which). The TCR comes from a middle-aged man who had recovered from COVID-19. The CDR3, as DNA: TGTGCCAGTAGGGAGGGTATCAATGAGCAGTTCTTC. This sequence encodes CASREGINEQFF.